This TCR beta chain emerged from a study of cytomegalovirus exposure and HLA in healthy donors. The CDR3 covers 11 residues. Germline V gene data show CDR1 as DFQATT and CDR2 as SNEGSKA (reference sequence). After removal of 5 bases from V and 5 bases from J, the junction contained 0 bases not matched to a gene. As for this clone: Other nucleotide sequences in the sample specify the same CDR3.

TCRdb's copy holds only in-frame clones and misses some; the assay was immunoSEQ multiplex PCR. In the table there are more than 120,000 clones, approximately 86% of which are singletons. The chain uses TRBV20-1 and TRBJ2-3; TRBD2 agrees at 8 bases. The sequence came from a young man in good health and CMV-seropositive. The sequenced material came from PBMCs. The CDR3 coding sequence is TGCAGTGCTCGGGGGGGAGATACGCAGTATTTT. This translates into CSARGGDTQYF.